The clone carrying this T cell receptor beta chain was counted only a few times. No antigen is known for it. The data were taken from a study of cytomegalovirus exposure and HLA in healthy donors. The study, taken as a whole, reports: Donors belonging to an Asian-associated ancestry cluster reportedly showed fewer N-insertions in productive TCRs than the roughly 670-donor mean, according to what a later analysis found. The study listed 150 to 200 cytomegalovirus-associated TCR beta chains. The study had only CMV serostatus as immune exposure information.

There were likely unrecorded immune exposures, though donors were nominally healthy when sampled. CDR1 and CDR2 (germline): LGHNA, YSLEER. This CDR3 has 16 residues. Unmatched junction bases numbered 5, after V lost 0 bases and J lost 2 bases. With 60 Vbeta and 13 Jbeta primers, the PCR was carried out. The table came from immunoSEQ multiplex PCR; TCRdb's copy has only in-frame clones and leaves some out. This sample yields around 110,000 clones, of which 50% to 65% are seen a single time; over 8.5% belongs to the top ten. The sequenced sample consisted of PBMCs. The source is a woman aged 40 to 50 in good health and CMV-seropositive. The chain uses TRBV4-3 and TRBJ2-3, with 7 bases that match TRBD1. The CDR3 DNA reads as TGCGCCAGCAGCCAAGACCAGGGACAGATCACAGATACGCAGTATTTT. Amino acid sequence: CASSQDQGQITDTQYF.